A selection of T cell receptor beta chains follows, all from one sample in a study of blood T cells in healthy people across ages. TCRdb reprocessed the 5' RACE reads with MiXCR, giving one entry per CDR3 protein. This table has 850,000 to 950,000 distinct CDR3 sequences, more than 25% appearing once. The sample comprised blood. These TCRs come from an elderly woman in good health. The CDR3 runs from the conserved cysteine through the conserved F or W. D genes are given only for firm matches. Part of the rows lack a size; the others show once, few, many or a class for expanded clones.

D gene | J gene | clone size | V gene | CDR3 DNA | CDR3 protein
TRBD2 | TRBJ2-5 | many | TRBV20-1 | TGCAGTGCCCTATCGGGAGGTCAAGAGACCCAGTACTTC | CSALSGGQETQYF
TRBD2 | TRBJ2-7 | . | TRBV7-9 | TGTGCCAGCAGCGGCGCGACTAGCGCTTCCTACGAGCAGTACTTC | CASSGATSASYEQYF
. | TRBJ2-3 | . | TRBV6-5 | TGTGCTAGCAGTCACCCCAGGGGAAGCACAGATACGCAGTATTTT | CASSHPRGSTDTQYF
. | TRBJ1-1 | many | TRBV21-1 | TGTGCCAGCAGCACGTTCAGGACAGGGCAGATTCCCGGCACTGAAGCTTTCTTT | CASSTFRTGQIPGTEAFF
TRBD1 | TRBJ2-7 | . | TRBV12-3/TRBV12-4 | TGTGCCAGCACCAAAAGGGCCGGACAGGGGCACGAGCAGTACTTC | CASTKRAGQGHEQYF
. | TRBJ2-3 | . | TRBV12-3/TRBV12-4 | TGTGCCAGCAGTTCGACTAGAGTGAGGGTCGATGTGCAGTATTTT | CASSSTRVRVDVQYF
. | TRBJ1-1 | . | TRBV6-5 | TGTGCCAGCAGCTACTCTTCGGCGACCTCCCCTGAAGCTTTCTTT | CASSYSSATSPEAFF
. | TRBJ2-3 | . | TRBV10-3 | TGTGCCATCAGACCGCTAGCGAAAGATACGCAGTATTTT | CAIRPLAKDTQYF
. | TRBJ2-3 | many | TRBV7-2 | TGTGCCAGCAGCTTAGACTCTAGCACAGATACGCAGTATTTT | CASSLDSSTDTQYF
. | TRBJ2-1 | . | TRBV20-1 | TGCAGTGCTAGAGAGCTACAGGGAAAGAACTACAATGAGCAGTTCTTC | CSARELQGKNYNEQFF
. | TRBJ2-5 | . | TRBV7-2 | TGTGCCAGCAGCCCCACGTACGCGAATCAAGAGACCCAGTACTTC | CASSPTYANQETQYF
. | TRBJ2-1 | few | TRBV12-5 | TGTGCTAGTGGTTTGTCTTCCCGCAGGTACAATGAGCAGTTCTTC | CASGLSSRRYNEQFF
. | TRBJ1-5 | . | TRBV20-1 | TGCAGTGCTAGAGCGTCCGGGAATAGCAATCAGCCCCAGCATTTT | CSARASGNSNQPQHF
TRBD2 | TRBJ2-1 | many | TRBV6-2/TRBV6-3 | TGTGCCAGCAGCGGAGCGGGGGGGCGCCATGAGCAGTTCTTC | CASSGAGGRHEQFF
. | TRBJ2-1 | many | TRBV28 | TGTGCCAGCAGTTTAACCACACCGGGGGTTGAGCAGTTCTTC | CASSLTTPGVEQFF
. | TRBJ2-2 | . | TRBV5-5 | TGTGCCAGCAGCTTGGTAGCCCAATTGAACACCGGGGAGCTGTTTTTT | CASSLVAQLNTGELFF
TRBD2 | TRBJ2-3 | many | TRBV7-2 | TGTGCCAGCAGCTATGGGACTAGCGGGGGCACAGATACGCAGTATTTT | CASSYGTSGGTDTQYF
. | TRBJ2-3 | . | TRBV7-2 | TGTGCCAGCAGCTTAGTGGGGGTAGTTAACACAGATACGCAGTATTTT | CASSLVGVVNTDTQYF
TRBD2 | TRBJ2-3 | many | TRBV7-2 | TGTGCCAGCAGCCCGCAGGCGGGGGCAGATACGCAGTATTTT | CASSPQAGADTQYF
TRBD1 | TRBJ2-1 | . | TRBV3-1 | TGTGCCAGCAGTAAAAACAGGGGCAATGAGCAGTTCTTC | CASSKNRGNEQFF
TRBD1 | TRBJ2-7 | . | TRBV6-5 | TGTGCCAGCACCGCACCGACAGGGGTCGATGAGCAGTACTTC | CASTAPTGVDEQYF
. | TRBJ1-6 | . | TRBV19 | TGTGCCAGTAGTATGGGCAGGATGGATAATTCACCCCTCCACTTT | CASSMGRMDNSPLHF
TRBD2 | TRBJ2-1 | many | TRBV7-2 | TGTGCCAGCAGCTCGAGCGGGGGGGTTTACAATGAGCAGTTCTTC | CASSSSGGVYNEQFF
. | TRBJ2-4 | many | TRBV27 | TGTGCCAGCAGTTTGGCCAGGGGATCCAAAAACATTCAGTACTTC | CASSLARGSKNIQYF
. | TRBJ1-2 | . | TRBV24-1 | TGTGCCACCAGTGAACCGGGGGGGCGGAGTGGTGGCTACACCTTC | CATSEPGGRSGGYTF
TRBD2 | TRBJ2-1 | many | TRBV7-2 | TGTGCCAGCAGCGTACAGCGGGGGGGCCTAAGGAATGAGCAGTTCTTC | CASSVQRGGLRNEQFF
TRBD1 | TRBJ2-1 | few | TRBV11-2 | TGTGCCAGCAGCCCAACAGGGGTGATCAATGAGCAGTTCTTC | CASSPTGVINEQFF
TRBD1 | TRBJ2-7 | many | TRBV11-2 | TGTGCCAGCAGCTTGTACCCGGGACAGGATGCCCCCTACGAGCAGTACTTC | CASSLYPGQDAPYEQYF
. | TRBJ2-7 | . | TRBV11-2 | TGTGCCAGCAGCTTGTCACCTAGCTCCTACAATGAGCAGTACTTC | CASSLSPSSYNEQYF
. | TRBJ2-3 | few | TRBV27 | TGTGTCAGCAGTTACCGGGGGGATACGCAGTATTTT | CVSSYRGDTQYF
TRBD2 | TRBJ2-7 | many | TRBV6-6 | TGTGCCAGCAGAGGGACTAGCGGGGGGACGGGAGAGCAGTACTTC | CASRGTSGGTGEQYF
. | TRBJ2-2 | . | TRBV6-5 | TGTGCCAGCAGTTACTCGATACCGAACACCGGGGAGCTGTTTTTT | CASSYSIPNTGELFF
. | TRBJ2-3 | . | TRBV7-6 | TGTGCCAGCAGCCAGTTTCGCACAGATACGCAGTATTTT | CASSQFRTDTQYF
. | TRBJ1-2 | many | TRBV7-9 | TGTGCCAGCAGCTCCGATGTCCCGAATGGCTACACCTTC | CASSSDVPNGYTF
TRBD1 | TRBJ2-2 | . | TRBV6-6 | TGTGCCAGCAGGGACAGGGGCATCGGGGAGCTGTTTTTT | CASRDRGIGELFF
. | TRBJ1-2 | . | TRBV3-1 | TGTGCCAGCAGCCAAGGGGGGCCTGGCTACACCTTC | CASSQGGPGYTF
. | TRBJ2-1 | many | TRBV20-1 | TGCAGTGCTAGTAGGGGCCCCTCCTACAATGAGCAGTTCTTC | CSASRGPSYNEQFF
. | TRBJ1-6 | . | TRBV27 | TGTGCCAGCAGCTATTCGGACAGAGGGTATAATTCACCCCTCCACTTT | CASSYSDRGYNSPLHF
TRBD1 | TRBJ2-7 | few | TRBV6-1 | TGTGCCAGCGGTCGGGACAGGGGATCCTACGAGCAGTACTTC | CASGRDRGSYEQYF
. | TRBJ1-6 | . | TRBV4-3 | TGCGCCAGCAGCCAAGATTCATTTGGTAGGAATTCACCCCTCCACTTT | CASSQDSFGRNSPLHF
. | TRBJ2-3 | many | TRBV25-1 | TGTGCCAGCCGTTCCAAAGGTGGAGATACGCAGTATTTT | CASRSKGGDTQYF
. | TRBJ2-5 | many | TRBV10-2 | TGCGCCAGCAGTGAGTCGGGGGGACTTCAAGAGACCCAGTACTTC | CASSESGGLQETQYF